This is a list of T cell receptor beta chains from one sample in a study of shared clonotypes between healthy human individuals. The table came from immunoSEQ multiplex PCR; TCRdb's copy has only in-frame clones and leaves some out. The table includes over a million clones, 75% to 80% detected once. The source material was memory CD4+ T cells from PBMCs. The receptors were gathered from a man younger than 35 in good health. Some clones in this sample may be carry-over from other donors' samples. Both conserved end residues are part of each CDR3. A D gene is named only where the DNA matches it firmly. Clone size is given for some rows only: seen once, a few or many times, or a class if the clone is expanded.

D	size	V	J	CDR3	DNA
-	-	TRBV5-4	TRBJ2-5	CASSDSKRGGETQYF	TGTGCCAGCAGCGACTCGAAGAGGGGCGGGGAGACCCAGTACTTC
TRBD1	-	TRBV5-1	TRBJ2-7	CASSGNSGGAAYEQYF	TGCGCCAGCAGCGGAAACTCAGGGGGCGCAGCCTACGAGCAGTACTTC
TRBD2	-	TRBV6-6	TRBJ2-7	CASSYSKTSGSGEQYF	TGTGCCAGCAGTTACTCGAAGACTAGCGGGAGTGGCGAGCAGTACTTC
TRBD2	-	TRBV6-5	TRBJ2-7	CASSPGLAEIYEQYF	TGTGCCAGCAGTCCGGGACTAGCGGAAATTTACGAGCAGTACTTC
-	-	TRBV5-6	TRBJ1-1	CASSGQFGQGTEAFF	TGTGCCAGCAGCGGGCAGTTCGGCCAAGGCACTGAAGCTTTCTTT
-	once	TRBV5-4	TRBJ2-7	CASSLFTGASHEQYF	TGTGCCAGCAGCTTGTTCACCGGGGCGAGCCACGAGCAGTACTTC
TRBD1	-	TRBV2	TRBJ1-1	CASTAGGGTEAFF	TGTGCCAGCACGGCAGGGGGCGGAACTGAAGCTTTCTTT
-	-	TRBV7-9	TRBJ2-5	CASRANQVGETQYF	TGTGCCAGCAGGGCTAACCAAGTCGGGGAGACCCAGTACTTC
TRBD1	-	TRBV9	TRBJ2-7	CASSVLGQGASEQYF	TGTGCCAGCAGCGTATTGGGCCAGGGGGCCTCCGAGCAGTACTTC
-	-	TRBV30	TRBJ2-7	CAWRKATTYEQYF	TGTGCCTGGAGAAAGGCCACGACCTACGAGCAGTACTTC
-	-	TRBV7-6	TRBJ2-2	CASSFPGHTGELFF	TGTGCCAGCAGCTTCCCGGGACACACCGGGGAGCTGTTTTTT
-	-	TRBV2	TRBJ2-6	CASTRSGANVLTF	TGTGCCAGCACCAGGTCTGGGGCCAACGTCCTGACTTTC
TRBD2	once	TRBV4-1	TRBJ2-5	CASSQVLAVQETQYF	TGCGCCAGCAGCCAAGTACTAGCGGTCCAAGAGACCCAGTACTTC
-	-	TRBV28	TRBJ2-7	CASSLPGTPAYEQYF	TGTGCCAGCAGTTTACCCGGGACACCCGCCTACGAGCAGTACTTC